The T cell receptor (beta chain) under discussion was sequenced for a study of T cells after posttransplantation cyclophosphamide (dated by TCRdb to 2015 to 2016). Describing the broader study: Using TRB sequencing, the study followed how the T cell repertoire rebuilt after myeloablative bone marrow transplantation with posttransplantation cyclophosphamide given as GVHD prophylaxis. Antigen receptor sequencing covered samples from approximately 38 PTCy-treated patients and over 15 of their related bone marrow donors. TRB sequencing was performed on blood from all 35 or so PTCy patients with 1-year posttransplant specimens. TRB sequencing was also done on up to roughly 3 additional blood samples from 2 to 5.2 years after transplant in 3 patients, and on pretransplant blood from a handful of patients. Because TRA and TRB clonality correlated tightly in 8 to 10 samples, the subsequent TCR analyses were limited to TRB only. Public TRB sequences were compared against a database of over 3,600 sequences linked to responses to pathogens, tumor antigens, self-antigens and alloantigens. Study-level results and caveats: At 1-2 months, donor-recipient similarity was low but rose over the first year, and the later blood repertoires were often dominated by donor CD8+ memory clones. The TRB repertoires of T cells infiltrating skin or GI tract showed only limited overlap with the TRB repertoires of T cells in blood. Across fewer than 50 patients, TRB clonality was highly associated with recipient CMV seropositivity and CMV reactivation, and diversity in PTCy patients was similar to diversity in CNI/methotrexate controls.

Genomic DNA was the input for TRB sequencing, which was run either with the immunoSEQ assay at survey resolution or with the hsTCRB kit. In the paper's pipeline: Initial read processing used immunoSEQ software, and repertoire analyses used the LymphoSeq R package. Clonality was computed as 1 minus normalized Shannon entropy, and a Gini coefficient was also calculated for each TRB dataset. Phenotypes of unsorted samples were inferred by mapping TRB sequences from sorted subsets of the recipient or donor onto the same recipient's unsorted samples. Drawn from immuneACCESS, this table holds only the in-frame rearrangements with V and J called that TCRdb kept. Clones are partly lost; checked studies trace under half to an unresolved V gene and leave the rest unexplained. V and J calls and clone size are given by that table; D and trimming were obtained from the DNA. This sample contains about 38,000 clones, none of which is a singleton. The ten largest clonotypes hold 2.5% of the sample.

Peripheral blood samples were provided by related bone marrow donors on the day of marrow donation. Peripheral blood and bone marrow mononuclear cells were isolated by Ficoll-Hypaque density centrifugation and cryopreserved. The germline V gene (reference sequence) supplies CDR1 WNHNN and CDR2 SYGVQD. Trimmed from V: 4 bases; trimmed from J: 3 bases; junction bases lacking a gene match: 1. From its cysteine to its phenylalanine, the CDR3 spans 13 amino acids. Just CDR3 DNA is preserved here, 39 bases in frame from base 1. For this clone: Its antigen remains unidentified. It has no much larger one-base neighbor in the sample; base qualities were not kept.

The material sequenced was PBMCs. The clonotype originates from a man aged 50-60 years in good health, CMV-negative, and a related stem cell transplant donor. Recombination joined TRBV10-1 with TRBJ2-5, with TRBD1 identical over 8 junction bases. The CDR3 protein sequence reads: CASSVTGEETQYF. Here is the DNA: TGCGCCAGCAGTGTGACAGGGGAAGAGACCCAGTACTTC.